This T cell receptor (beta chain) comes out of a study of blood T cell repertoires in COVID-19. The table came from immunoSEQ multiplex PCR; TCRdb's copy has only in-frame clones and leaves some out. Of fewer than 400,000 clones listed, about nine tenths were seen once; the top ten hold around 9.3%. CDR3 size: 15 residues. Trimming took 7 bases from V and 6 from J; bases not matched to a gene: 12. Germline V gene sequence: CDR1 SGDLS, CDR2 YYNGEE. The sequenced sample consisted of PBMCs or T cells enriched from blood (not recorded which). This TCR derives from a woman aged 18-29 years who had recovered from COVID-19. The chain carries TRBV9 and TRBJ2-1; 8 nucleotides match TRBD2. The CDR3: CASGRVGTRSNEQFF. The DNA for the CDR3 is TGTGCCAGCGGGCGGGTGGGGACTAGAAGCAATGAGCAGTTCTTC.